What follows are 10 T cell receptor beta chains derived from one specimen sequenced in a study of cytomegalovirus exposure and HLA in healthy donors. Both 60 Vbeta primers and 13 Jbeta primers went into the PCR. Some clones are missing from TCRdb's copy, which holds only in-frame ones; the method was immunoSEQ multiplex PCR. The sample lists some 160,000 clones, approximately 86% occurring once. Material: PBMCs. The receptor source for this set is a woman aged 18-29 years in good health and CMV-seronegative.

The V gene is TRBV5-1, the J gene TRBJ2-5; D is unresolved. Germline CDR1 is SGHRS and CDR2 is YFSETQ. CDR3 length: 16 amino acids. V dropped 0 bases and J dropped 0 bases, with 12 bases sitting between them. The CDR3 DNA is TGCGCCAGCAGCTTGGTTTTGACTCCCGACCAAGAGACCCAGTACTTC. Protein sequence: CASSLVLTPDQETQYF.

V is TRBV29-1 and J is TRBJ2-1; TRBD2 matches 11 bases. V dropped 6 bases and J dropped 0; count of bases not matched to a gene: 7. The CDR3 length is 16 residues. The germline V gene has CDR1 SQVTM and CDR2 ANQGSEA. For the CDR3, the DNA is TGCAGCGTGTGGTCCACTAGCGGGAGCTCCTACAATGAGCAGTTCTTC. It codes for CSVWSTSGSSYNEQFF.

The rearrangement links TRBV5-1 to TRBJ2-5; 13 bases align to TRBD2. The CDR3 is made up of 16 amino acids. V lost 4 bases to trimming and J lost 5 bases; unmatched junction nucleotides: 8. Germline V gene data show CDR1 as SGHRS and CDR2 as YFSETQ. CDR3 protein: CASSGAGTSGMETQYF. CDR3 DNA: TGCGCCAGCAGCGGAGCCGGGACTAGCGGGATGGAGACCCAGTACTTC.

This chain links TRBV27 with TRBJ2-7; D is unresolved. The CDR3 spans 14 residues. Trimming removed 8 bases from V and 1 base from J, with 15 bases in between. Looked up from germline, CDR1 is MNHEY and CDR2 is SMNVEV (reference sequence). The chain's CDR3 is CASARGARSYEQYF. CDR3 nucleotide sequence: TGTGCCAGCGCCAGAGGAGCCAGATCCTACGAGCAGTACTTC.

The rearrangement joins TRBV19 to TRBJ2-7, with D uncertain. V dropped 6 bases and J dropped 2 bases, with 11 bases sitting between them. Germline V gene data show CDR1 as LNHDA and CDR2 as SQIVND (reference sequence). This CDR3 comprises 13 residues. In nucleotides, the CDR3 is TGTGCCAGTAGCTTAGCCGACCCCTACGAGCAGTACTTC. Its protein is CASSLADPYEQYF. The full variable domain, its missing parts supplied by reference TRBV19 and TRBJ2-7, is DGGITQSPKYLFRKEGQNVTLSCEQNLNHDAMYWYRQDPGQGLRLIYYSQIVNDFQKGDIAEGYSVSREKKESFPLTVTSAQKNPTAFYLCASSLADPYEQYFGPGTRLTVT.

This rearrangement joins TRBV6-6 to TRBJ2-7, with 13 bases lining up with TRBD2. Unmatched junction bases numbered 9, after V lost 5 bases and J lost 5 bases. Per the germline V gene, CDR1 is MNHNY and CDR2 is SVGAGI (reference sequence). The CDR3 extends over 16 amino acids. The CDR3, as DNA: TGTGCCAGCAGTCCGAGGACTAGCGGGGGTCGGGACGAGCAGTACTTC. Translation: CASSPRTSGGRDEQYF.

In the case of this clone: A junction boundary mismatches the germline segment, possibly from a read error. V is TRBV7-7 and J is TRBJ2-1; tentatively, D is TRBD1 (6 bases). Germline V gives CDR1 SSHAT, CDR2 FNYEAQ (reference sequence). The CDR3 length is 14 residues. The DNA for the CDR3 is TGTGCTAGCAGCTTAGCTTCGACAGGCTCTGAGCAGTTCTTC. Protein: CASSLASTGSEQFF.

For this clone: Within the sample, other DNA sequences also encode this same CDR3. The chain couples TRBV28 to TRBJ1-5, with D maybe TRBD1 (6 bases). The CDR3 totals 12 residues. Germline V gives CDR1 MDHEN, CDR2 SYDVKM. Trimming took 5 bases from V and 5 from J, leaving 7 bases between them. CDR3 nucleotides: TGTGCCAGCAGTCCAGGGGATCAGCCCCAGCATTTT. Its protein product is CASSPGDQPQHF.

V is TRBV6-5 and J is TRBJ2-7, with 9 positions matching TRBD2. The CDR3 loop spans 15 amino acids. J gave up 7 bases and V 6 bases, and 13 bases lay outside the gene matches. Germline V gene sequence: CDR1 MNHEY, CDR2 SVGAGI. The CDR3 is CASSLQIAGDREQYF. In DNA, the CDR3 is TGTGCCAGCAGCCTACAAATAGCGGGAGACAGGGAGCAGTACTTC.

J is TRBJ1-1 and V is TRBV18, with D maybe TRBD1 (6 bases). Trimming removed 3 bases at V and 2 bases at J, with 13 bases between. CDR3 size: 15 residues. In germline, CDR1 is KGHSH, CDR2 LQKENI. The CDR3 spells CASSPPGRGNTEAFF. Here the CDR3 DNA reads TGTGCCAGCTCACCTCCAGGCAGGGGCAACACTGAAGCTTTCTTT.